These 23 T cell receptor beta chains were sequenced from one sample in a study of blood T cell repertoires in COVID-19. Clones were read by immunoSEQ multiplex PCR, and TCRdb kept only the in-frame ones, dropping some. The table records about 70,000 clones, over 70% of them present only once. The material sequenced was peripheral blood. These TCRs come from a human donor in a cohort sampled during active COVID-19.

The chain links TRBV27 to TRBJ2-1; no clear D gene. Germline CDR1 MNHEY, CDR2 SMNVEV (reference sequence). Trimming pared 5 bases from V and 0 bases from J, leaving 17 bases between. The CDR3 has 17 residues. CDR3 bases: TGTGCCAGCAGTCATAACCCGCCGGGTTTCTCCTACAATGAGCAGTTCTTC. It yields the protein CASSHNPPGFSYNEQFF.

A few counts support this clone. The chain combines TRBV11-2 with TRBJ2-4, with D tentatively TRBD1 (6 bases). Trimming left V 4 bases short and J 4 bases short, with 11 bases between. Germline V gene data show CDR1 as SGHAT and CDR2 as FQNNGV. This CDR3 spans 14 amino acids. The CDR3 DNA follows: TGTGCCAGCAGCTCGGGGACAATTAAAAACATTCAGTACTTC. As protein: CASSSGTIKNIQYF.

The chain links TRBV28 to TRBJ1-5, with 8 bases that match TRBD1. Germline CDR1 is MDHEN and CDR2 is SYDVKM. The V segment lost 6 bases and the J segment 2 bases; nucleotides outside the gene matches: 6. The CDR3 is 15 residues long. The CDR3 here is CASRGKGQGNQPQHF. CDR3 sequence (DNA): TGTGCCAGCAGGGGAAAGGGACAGGGCAATCAGCCCCAGCATTTT.

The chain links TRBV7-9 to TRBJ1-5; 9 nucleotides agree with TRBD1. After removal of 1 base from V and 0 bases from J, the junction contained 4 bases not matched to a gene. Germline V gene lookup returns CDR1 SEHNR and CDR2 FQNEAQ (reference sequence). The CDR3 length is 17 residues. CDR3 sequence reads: CASSLGGTGPSNQPQHF. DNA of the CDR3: TGTGCCAGCAGCTTAGGAGGGACAGGGCCTAGCAATCAGCCCCAGCATTTT.

The CDR3 loop is CASSASGLTYNEQFF. The CDR3 DNA is TGTGCCAGCAGCGCTAGCGGTTTAACCTACAATGAGCAGTTCTTC. The gene calls are TRBV9 and TRBJ2-1; 7 nucleotides line up with TRBD2. The germline V gene encodes CDR1 SGDLS and CDR2 YYNGEE. CDR3 length equals 15 residues. Trimming cost V 3 bases and J 2 bases; bases outside gene matches: 5.

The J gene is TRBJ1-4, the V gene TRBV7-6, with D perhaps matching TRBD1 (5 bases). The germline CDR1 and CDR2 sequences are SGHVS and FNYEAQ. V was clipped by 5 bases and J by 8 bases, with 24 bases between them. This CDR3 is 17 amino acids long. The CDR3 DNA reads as TGTGCCAGCAGCCCGAAGGAATACAGGATCACGGAGGAAAAACTGTTTTTT. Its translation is CASSPKEYRITEEKLFF.

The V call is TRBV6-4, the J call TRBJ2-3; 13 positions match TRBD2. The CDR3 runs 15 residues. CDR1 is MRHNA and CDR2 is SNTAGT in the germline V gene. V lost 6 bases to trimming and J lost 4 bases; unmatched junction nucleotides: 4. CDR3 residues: CASSRLAGGPDTQYF. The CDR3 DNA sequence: TGTGCCAGCAGCCGACTAGCGGGGGGCCCAGATACGCAGTATTTT.

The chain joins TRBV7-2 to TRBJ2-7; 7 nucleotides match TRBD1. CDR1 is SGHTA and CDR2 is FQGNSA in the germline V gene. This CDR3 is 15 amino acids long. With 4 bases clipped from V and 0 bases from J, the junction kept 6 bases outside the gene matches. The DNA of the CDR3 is TGTGCCAGCAGCTCTGCCTGGGACAGCTCCTACGAGCAGTACTTC. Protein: CASSSAWDSSYEQYF.

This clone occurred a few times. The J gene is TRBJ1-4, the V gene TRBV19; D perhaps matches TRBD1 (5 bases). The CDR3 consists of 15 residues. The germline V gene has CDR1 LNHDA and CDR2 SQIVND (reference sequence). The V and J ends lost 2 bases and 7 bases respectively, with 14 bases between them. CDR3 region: CASSIMTLRGEKLFF. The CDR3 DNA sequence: TGTGCCAGTAGTATAATGACCCTTAGGGGTGAAAAACTGTTTTTT.

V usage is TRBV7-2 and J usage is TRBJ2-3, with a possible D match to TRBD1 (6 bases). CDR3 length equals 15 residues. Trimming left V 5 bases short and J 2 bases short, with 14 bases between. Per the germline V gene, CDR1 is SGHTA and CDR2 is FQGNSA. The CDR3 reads CASSPGQPYTDTQYF. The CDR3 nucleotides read TGTGCCAGCAGCCCCGGACAGCCCTACACAGATACGCAGTATTTT. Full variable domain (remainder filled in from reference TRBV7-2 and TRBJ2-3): GAGVSQSPSNKVTEKGKDVELRCDPISGHTALYWYRQSLGQGLEFLIYFQGNSAPDKSGLPSDRFSAERTGGSVSTLTIQRTQQEDSAVYLCASSPGQPYTDTQYFGPGTRLTVL.

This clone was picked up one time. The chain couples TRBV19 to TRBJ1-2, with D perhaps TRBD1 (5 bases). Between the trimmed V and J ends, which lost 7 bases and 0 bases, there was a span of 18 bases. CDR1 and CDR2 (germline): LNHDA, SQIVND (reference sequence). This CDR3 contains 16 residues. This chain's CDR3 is CASIVRTQISNYGYTF. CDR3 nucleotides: TGTGCCAGTATCGTCAGGACACAAATCTCTAACTATGGCTACACCTTC.

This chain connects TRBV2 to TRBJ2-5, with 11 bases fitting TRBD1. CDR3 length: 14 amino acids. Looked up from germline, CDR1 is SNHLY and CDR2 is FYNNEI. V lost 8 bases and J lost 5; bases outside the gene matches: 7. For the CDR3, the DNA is TGTGCCAGCGTGCGGGACAGGGGGGGGGAGACCCAGTACTTC. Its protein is CASVRDRGGETQYF.

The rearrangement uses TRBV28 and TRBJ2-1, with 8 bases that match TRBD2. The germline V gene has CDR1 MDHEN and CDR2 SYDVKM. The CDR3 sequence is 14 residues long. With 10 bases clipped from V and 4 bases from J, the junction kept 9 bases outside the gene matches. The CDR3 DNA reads TGTGCCAACTCCCGGGGGGGCATATACAATGAGCAGTTCTTC. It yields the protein CANSRGGIYNEQFF.

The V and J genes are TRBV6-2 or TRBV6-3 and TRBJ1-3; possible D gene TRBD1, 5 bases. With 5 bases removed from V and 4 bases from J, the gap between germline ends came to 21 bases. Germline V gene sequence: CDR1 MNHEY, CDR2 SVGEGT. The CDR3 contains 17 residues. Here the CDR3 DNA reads TGTGCCAGCAGTCAAGGTGCCCTGAGGGACTCCGGAAACACCATATATTTT. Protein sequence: CASSQGALRDSGNTIYF.

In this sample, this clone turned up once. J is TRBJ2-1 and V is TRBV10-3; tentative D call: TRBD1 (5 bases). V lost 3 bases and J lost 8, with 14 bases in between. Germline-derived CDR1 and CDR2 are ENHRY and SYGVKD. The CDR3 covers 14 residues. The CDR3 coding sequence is TGTGCCATCAGTGATGGCAGGGTTAGGGATGAGCAGTTCTTC. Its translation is CAISDGRVRDEQFF.

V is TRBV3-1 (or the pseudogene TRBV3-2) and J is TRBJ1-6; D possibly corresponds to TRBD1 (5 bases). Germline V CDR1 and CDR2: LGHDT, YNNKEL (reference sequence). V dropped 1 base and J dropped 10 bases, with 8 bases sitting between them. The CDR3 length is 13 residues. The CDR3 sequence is CASSQGRASPLHF. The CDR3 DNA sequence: TGTGCCAGCAGCCAAGGCAGGGCCTCACCCCTCCACTTT.

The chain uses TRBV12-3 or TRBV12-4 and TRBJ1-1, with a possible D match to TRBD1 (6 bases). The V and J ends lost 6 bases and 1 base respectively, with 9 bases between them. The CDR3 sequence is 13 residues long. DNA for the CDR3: TGTGCCAGCAGACAGGGTTCGAACACTGAAGCTTTCTTT. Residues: CASRQGSNTEAFF.

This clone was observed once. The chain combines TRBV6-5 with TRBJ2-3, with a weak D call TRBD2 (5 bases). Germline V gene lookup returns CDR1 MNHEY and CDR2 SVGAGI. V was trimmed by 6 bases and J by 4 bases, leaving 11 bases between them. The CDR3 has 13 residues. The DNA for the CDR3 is TGTGCCAGCAGCCGCGCGGGCTCAGATACGCAGTATTTT. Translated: CASSRAGSDTQYF.

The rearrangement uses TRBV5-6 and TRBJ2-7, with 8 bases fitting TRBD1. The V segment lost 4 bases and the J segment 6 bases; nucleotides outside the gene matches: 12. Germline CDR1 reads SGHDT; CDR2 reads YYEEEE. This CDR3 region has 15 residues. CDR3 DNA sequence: TGTGCCAGCAGCCCGCGGGGTCAGGGGGCCATCGAGCAGTACTTC. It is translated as CASSPRGQGAIEQYF. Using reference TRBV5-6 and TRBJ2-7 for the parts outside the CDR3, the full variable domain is DAGVTQSPTHLIKTRGQQVTLRCSPKSGHDTVSWYQQALGQGPQFIFQYYEEEERQRGNFPDRFSGHQFPNYSSELNVNALLLGDSALYLCASSPRGQGAIEQYFGPGTRLTVT.

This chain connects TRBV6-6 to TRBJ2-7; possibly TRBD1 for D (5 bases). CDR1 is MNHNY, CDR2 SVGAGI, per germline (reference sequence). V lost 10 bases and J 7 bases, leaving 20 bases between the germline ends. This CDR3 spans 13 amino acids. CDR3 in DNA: TGTGCCACTACCCCCGTTGGGGCGCGAGAGCAGTACTTC. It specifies CATTPVGAREQYF.

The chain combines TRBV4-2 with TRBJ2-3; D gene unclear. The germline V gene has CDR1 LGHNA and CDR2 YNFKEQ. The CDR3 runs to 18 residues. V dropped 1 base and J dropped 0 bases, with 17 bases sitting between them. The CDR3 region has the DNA TGTGCCAGCAGCCAAGTTATACAGTGGCAACGAAGCACAGATACGCAGTATTTT. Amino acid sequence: CASSQVIQWQRSTDTQYF.

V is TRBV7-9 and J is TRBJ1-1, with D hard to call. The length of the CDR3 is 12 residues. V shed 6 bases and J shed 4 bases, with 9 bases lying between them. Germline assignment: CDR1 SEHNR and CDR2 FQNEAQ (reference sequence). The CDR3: CASSRVGTEAFF. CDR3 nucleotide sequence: TGTGCCAGCAGTCGGGTGGGCACTGAAGCTTTCTTT.

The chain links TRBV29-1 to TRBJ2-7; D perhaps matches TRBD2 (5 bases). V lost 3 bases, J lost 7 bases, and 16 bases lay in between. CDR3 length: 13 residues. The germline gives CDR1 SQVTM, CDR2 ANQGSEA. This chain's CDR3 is CSVDPTGMGEQYF. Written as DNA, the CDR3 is TGCAGCGTTGATCCCACGGGAATGGGGGAGCAGTACTTC.